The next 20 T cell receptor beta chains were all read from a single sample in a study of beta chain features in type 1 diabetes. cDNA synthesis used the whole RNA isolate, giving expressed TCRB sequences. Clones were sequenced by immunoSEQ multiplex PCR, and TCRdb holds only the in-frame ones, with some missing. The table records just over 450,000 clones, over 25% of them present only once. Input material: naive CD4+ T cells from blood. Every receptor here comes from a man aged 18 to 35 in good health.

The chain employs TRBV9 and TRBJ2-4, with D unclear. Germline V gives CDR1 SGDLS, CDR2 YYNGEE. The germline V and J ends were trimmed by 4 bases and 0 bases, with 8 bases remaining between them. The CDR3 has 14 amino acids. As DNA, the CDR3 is TGTGCCAGCAGCCCTCTCGGAGCCAAAAACATTCAGTACTTC. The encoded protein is CASSPLGAKNIQYF. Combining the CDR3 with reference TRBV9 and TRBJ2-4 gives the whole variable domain DSGVTQTPKHLITATGQRVTLRCSPRSGDLSVYWYQQSLDQGLQFLIQYYNGEERAKGNILERFSAQQFPDLHSELNLSSLELGDSALYFCASSPLGAKNIQYFGAGTRLSVL.

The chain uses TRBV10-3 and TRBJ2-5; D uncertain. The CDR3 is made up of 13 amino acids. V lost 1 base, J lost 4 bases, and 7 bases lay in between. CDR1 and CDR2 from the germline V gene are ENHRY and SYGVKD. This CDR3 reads CAISELGRETQYF. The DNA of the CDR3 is TGTGCCATCAGTGAGTTGGGAAGAGAGACCCAGTACTTC.

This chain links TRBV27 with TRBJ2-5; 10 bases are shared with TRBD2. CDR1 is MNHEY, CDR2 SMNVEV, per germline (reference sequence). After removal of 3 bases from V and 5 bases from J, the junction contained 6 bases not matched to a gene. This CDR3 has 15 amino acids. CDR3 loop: CASSFILAGVETQYF. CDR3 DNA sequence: TGTGCCAGCAGTTTTATCCTAGCGGGAGTTGAGACCCAGTACTTC.

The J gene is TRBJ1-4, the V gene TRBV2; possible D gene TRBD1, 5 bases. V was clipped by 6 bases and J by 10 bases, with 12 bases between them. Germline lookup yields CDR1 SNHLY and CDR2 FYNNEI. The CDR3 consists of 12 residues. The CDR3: CASRQGWGKLFF. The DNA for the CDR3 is TGTGCCAGCAGGCAGGGATGGGGAAAACTGTTTTTT.

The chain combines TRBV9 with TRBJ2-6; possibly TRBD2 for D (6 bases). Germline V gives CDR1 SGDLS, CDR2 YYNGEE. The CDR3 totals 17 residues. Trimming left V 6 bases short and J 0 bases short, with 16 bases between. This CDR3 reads CASTAGQENSGANVLTF. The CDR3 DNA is TGTGCCAGCACCGCGGGGCAGGAAAACTCTGGGGCCAACGTCCTGACTTTC. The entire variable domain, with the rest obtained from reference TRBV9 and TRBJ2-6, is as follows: DSGVTQTPKHLITATGQRVTLRCSPRSGDLSVYWYQQSLDQGLQFLIQYYNGEERAKGNILERFSAQQFPDLHSELNLSSLELGDSALYFCASTAGQENSGANVLTFGAGSRLTVL.

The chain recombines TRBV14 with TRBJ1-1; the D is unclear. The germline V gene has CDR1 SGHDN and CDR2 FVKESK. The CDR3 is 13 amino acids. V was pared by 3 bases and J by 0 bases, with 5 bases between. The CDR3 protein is CASSQELNTEAFF. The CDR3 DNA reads TGTGCCAGCAGCCAGGAACTGAACACTGAAGCTTTCTTT.

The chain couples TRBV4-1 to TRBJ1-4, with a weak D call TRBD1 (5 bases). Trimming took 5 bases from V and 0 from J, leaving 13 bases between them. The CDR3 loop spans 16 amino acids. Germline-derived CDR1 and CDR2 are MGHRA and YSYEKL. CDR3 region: CASSGVRGATNEKLFF. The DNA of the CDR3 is TGCGCCAGCAGCGGGGTGAGGGGAGCAACTAATGAAAAACTGTTTTTT.

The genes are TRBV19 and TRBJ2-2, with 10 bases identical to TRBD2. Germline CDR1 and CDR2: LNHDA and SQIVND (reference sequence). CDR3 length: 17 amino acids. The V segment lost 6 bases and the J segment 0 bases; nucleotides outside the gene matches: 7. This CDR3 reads CASSRTSGSANTGELFF. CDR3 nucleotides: TGTGCCAGTAGCAGGACTAGCGGATCCGCGAACACCGGGGAGCTGTTTTTT.

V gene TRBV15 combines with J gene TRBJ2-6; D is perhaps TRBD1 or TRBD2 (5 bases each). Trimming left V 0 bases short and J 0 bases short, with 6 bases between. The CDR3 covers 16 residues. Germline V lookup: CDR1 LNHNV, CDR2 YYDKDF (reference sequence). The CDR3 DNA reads TGTGCCACCAGCAGAGATGGGGGCTCTGGGGCCAACGTCCTGACTTTC. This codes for CATSRDGGSGANVLTF.

The DNA of the CDR3 is TGTGCCTGGAGTGTAAGACGGCTAGCGTCTGGCACAGATACGCAGTATTTT. It is translated as CAWSVRRLASGTDTQYF. The chain combines TRBV30 with TRBJ2-3, with a weak D call TRBD2 (6 bases). Trimming pared 0 bases from V and 1 base from J, leaving 17 bases between. Germline CDR1 reads GTSNPN; CDR2 reads SVGIG (reference sequence). This CDR3 comprises 17 residues.

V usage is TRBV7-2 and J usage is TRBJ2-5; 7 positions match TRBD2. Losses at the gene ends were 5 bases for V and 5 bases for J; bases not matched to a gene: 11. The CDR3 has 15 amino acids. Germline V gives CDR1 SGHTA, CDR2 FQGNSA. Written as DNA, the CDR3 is TGTGCCAGCAGCCCGACCGGGACTACTCCCGAGACCCAGTACTTC. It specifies CASSPTGTTPETQYF.

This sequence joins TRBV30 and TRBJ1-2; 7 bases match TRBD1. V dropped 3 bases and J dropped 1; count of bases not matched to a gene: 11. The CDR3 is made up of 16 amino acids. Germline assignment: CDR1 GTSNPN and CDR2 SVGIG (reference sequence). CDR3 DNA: TGTGCCTGGAGCTCTCTCTTGCAGGGGGGTAACTATGGCTACACCTTC. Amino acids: CAWSSLLQGGNYGYTF.

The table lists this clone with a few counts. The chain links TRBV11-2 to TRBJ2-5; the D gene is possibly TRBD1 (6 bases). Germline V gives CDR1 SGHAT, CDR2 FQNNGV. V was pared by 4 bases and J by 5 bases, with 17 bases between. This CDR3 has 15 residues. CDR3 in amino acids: CASSSQPTGWETQYF. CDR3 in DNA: TGTGCCAGCAGCTCCCAACCAACAGGGTGGGAGACCCAGTACTTC. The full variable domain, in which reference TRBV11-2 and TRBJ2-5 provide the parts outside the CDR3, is EAGVAQSPRYKIIEKRQSVAFWCNPISGHATLYWYQQILGQGPKLLIQFQNNGVVDDSQLPKDRFSAERLKGVDSTLKIQPAKLEDSAVYLCASSSQPTGWETQYFGPGTRLLVL.

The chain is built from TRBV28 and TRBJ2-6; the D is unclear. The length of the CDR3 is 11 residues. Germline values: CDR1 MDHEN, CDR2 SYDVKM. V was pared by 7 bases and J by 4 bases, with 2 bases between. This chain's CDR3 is CASTGANVLTF. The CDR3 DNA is TGTGCCAGCACCGGGGCCAACGTCCTGACTTTC.

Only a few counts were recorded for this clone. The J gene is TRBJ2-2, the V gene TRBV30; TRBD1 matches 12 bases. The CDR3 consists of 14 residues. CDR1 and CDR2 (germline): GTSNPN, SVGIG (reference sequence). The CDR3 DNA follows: TGTGTCGTAATAAGGGACAGGGGGCCCGGGGAGCTGTTTTTT. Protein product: CVVIRDRGPGELFF.

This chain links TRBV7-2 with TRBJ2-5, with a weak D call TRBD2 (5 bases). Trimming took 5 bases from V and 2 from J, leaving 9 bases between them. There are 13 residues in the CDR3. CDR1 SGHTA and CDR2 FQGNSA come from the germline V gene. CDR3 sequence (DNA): TGTGCCAGCAGCATTAGCGTTCAAGAGACCCAGTACTTC. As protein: CASSISVQETQYF.

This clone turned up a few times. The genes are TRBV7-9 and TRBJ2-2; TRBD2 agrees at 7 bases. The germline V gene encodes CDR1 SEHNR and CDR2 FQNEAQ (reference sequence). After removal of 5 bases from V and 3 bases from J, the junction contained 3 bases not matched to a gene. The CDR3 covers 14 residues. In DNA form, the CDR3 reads TGTGCCAGCAGCCCTCTAGCGGACACCGGGGAGCTGTTTTTT. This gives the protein CASSPLADTGELFF.

The CDR3 protein is CAISESGRVYEQYF. The CDR3, as DNA: TGTGCCATCAGTGAGTCGGGGAGAGTCTACGAGCAGTACTTC. The chain links TRBV10-3 to TRBJ2-7; D perhaps matches TRBD2 (5 bases). Germline V gives CDR1 ENHRY, CDR2 SYGVKD. The CDR3 consists of 14 residues. V lost 0 bases, J lost 3 bases, and 9 bases lay in between.

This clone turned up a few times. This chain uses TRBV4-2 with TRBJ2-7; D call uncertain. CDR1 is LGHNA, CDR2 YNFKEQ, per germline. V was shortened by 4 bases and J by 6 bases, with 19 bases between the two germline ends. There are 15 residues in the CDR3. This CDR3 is CASSRLLTTAREQYF. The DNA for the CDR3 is TGTGCCAGCAGCCGCCTGCTGACAACCGCTCGCGAGCAGTACTTC.

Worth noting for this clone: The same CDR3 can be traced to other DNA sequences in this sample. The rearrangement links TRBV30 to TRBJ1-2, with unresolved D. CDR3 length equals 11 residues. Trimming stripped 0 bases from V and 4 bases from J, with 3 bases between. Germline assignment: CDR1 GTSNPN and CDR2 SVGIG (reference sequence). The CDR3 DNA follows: TGTGCCTGGAGTGTGGGCTATGGCTACACCTTC. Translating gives CAWSVGYGYTF.